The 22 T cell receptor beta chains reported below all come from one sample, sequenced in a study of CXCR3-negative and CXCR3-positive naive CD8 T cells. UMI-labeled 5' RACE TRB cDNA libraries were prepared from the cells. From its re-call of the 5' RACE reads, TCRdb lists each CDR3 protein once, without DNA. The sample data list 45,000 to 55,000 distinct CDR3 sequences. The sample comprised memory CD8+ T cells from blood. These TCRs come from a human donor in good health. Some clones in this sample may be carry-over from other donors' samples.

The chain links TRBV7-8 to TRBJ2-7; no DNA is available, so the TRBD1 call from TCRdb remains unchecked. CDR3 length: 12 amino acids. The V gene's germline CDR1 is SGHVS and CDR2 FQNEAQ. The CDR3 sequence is CASSPRTYEQYF.

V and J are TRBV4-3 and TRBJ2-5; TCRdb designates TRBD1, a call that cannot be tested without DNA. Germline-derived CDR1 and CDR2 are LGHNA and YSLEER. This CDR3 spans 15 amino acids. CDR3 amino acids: CASSQGTGLEETQYF.

CDR3: CASSKGSPQTNEKLFF. The rearrangement links TRBV21-1 to TRBJ1-4; as DNA is missing, the TRBD1 call by TCRdb cannot be tested. TRBV21-1 is a pseudogene locus. CDR3 size: 16 residues.

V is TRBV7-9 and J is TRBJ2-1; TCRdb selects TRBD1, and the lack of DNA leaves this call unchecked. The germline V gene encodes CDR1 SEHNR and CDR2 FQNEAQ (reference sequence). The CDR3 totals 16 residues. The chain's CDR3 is CASSSRTRASYNEQFF. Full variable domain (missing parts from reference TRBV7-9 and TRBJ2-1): DTGVSQNPRHKITKRGQNVTFRCDPISEHNRLYWYRQTLGQGPEFLTYFQNEAQLEKSRLLSDRFSAERPKGSFSTLEIQRTEQGDSAMYLCASSSRTRASYNEQFFGPGTRLTVL.

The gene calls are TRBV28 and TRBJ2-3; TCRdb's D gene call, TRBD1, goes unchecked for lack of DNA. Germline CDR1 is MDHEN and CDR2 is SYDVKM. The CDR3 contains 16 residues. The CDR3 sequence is CASSLPRAGGSDTQYF.

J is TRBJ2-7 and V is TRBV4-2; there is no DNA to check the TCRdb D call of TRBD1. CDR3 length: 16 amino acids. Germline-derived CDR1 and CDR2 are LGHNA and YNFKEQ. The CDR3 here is CASSQEAGTDTYEQYF.

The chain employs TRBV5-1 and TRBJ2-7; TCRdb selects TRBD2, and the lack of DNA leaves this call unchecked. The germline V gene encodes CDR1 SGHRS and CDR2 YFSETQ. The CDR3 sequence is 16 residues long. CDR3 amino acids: CASSTGLAGDFYEQYF.

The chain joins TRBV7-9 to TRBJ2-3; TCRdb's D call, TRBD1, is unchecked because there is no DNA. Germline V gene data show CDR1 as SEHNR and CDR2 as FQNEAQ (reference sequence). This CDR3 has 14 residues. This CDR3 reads CASSYAPFPDTQYF. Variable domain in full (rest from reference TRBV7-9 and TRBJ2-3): DTGVSQNPRHKITKRGQNVTFRCDPISEHNRLYWYRQTLGQGPEFLTYFQNEAQLEKSRLLSDRFSAERPKGSFSTLEIQRTEQGDSAMYLCASSYAPFPDTQYFGPGTRLTVL.

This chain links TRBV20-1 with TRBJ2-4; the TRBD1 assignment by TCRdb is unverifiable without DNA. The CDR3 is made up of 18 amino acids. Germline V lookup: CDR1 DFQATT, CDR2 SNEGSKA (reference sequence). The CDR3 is CSARDDAGELAGPDIQYF.

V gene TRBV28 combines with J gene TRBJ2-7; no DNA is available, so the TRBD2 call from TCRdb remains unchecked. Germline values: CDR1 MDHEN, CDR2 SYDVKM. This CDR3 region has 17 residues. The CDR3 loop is CASRLDRLETLSGEQYF. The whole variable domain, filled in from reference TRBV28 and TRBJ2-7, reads DVKVTQSSRYLVKRTGEKVFLECVQDMDHENMFWYRQDPGLGLRLIYFSYDVKMKEKGDIPEGYSVSREKKERFSLILESASTNQTSMYLCASRLDRLETLSGEQYFGPGTRLTVT.

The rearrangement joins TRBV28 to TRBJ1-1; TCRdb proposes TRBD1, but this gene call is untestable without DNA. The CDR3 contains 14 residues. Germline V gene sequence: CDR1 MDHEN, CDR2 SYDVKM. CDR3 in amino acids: CASSPRQGDTEAFF.

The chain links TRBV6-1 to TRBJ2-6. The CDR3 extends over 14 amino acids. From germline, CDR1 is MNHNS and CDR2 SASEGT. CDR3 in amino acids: CASSENSGANVLTF.

The chain's CDR3 is CASSYRLEAFF. The gene calls are TRBV6-2 or TRBV6-3 and TRBJ1-1. Germline lookup yields CDR1 MNHEY and CDR2 SVGEGT. CDR3 length: 11 residues.

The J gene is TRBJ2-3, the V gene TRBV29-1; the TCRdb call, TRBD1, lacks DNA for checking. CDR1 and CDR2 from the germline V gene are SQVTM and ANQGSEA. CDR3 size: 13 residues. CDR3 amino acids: CSAQGSMADTQYF.

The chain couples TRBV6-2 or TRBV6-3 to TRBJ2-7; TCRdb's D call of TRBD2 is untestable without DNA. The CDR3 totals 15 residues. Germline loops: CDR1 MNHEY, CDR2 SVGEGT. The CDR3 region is CASSYSKRQTYEQYF.

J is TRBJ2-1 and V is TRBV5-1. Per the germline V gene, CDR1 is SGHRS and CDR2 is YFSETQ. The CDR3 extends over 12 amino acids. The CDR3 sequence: CASSPIDNEQFF.

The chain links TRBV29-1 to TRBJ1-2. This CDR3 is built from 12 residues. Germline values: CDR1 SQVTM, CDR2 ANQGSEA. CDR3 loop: CSVGPDGYGYTF.

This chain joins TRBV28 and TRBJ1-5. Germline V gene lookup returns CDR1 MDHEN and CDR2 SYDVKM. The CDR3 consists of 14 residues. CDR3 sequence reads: CASRAENSNQPQHF. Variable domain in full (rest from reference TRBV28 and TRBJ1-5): DVKVTQSSRYLVKRTGEKVFLECVQDMDHENMFWYRQDPGLGLRLIYFSYDVKMKEKGDIPEGYSVSREKKERFSLILESASTNQTSMYLCASRAENSNQPQHFGDGTRLSIL.

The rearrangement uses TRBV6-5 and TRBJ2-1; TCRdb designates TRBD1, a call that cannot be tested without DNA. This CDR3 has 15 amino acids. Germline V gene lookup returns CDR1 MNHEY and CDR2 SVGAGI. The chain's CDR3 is CASSLDRGGIYEQFF.

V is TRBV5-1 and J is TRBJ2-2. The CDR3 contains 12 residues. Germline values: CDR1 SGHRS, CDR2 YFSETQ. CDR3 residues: CASSPSAGELFF. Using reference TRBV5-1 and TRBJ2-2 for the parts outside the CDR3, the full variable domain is KAGVTQTPRYLIKTRGQQVTLSCSPISGHRSVSWYQQTPGQGLQFLFEYFSETQRNKGNFPGRFSGRQFSNSRSEMNVSTLELGDSALYLCASSPSAGELFFGEGSRLTVL.

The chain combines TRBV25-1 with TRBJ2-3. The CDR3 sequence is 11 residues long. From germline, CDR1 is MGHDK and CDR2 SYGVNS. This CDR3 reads CASSEFGTQYF.

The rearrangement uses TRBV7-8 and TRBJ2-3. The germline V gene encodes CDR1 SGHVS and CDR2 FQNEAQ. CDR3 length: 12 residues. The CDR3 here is CAKPSEADTQYF.